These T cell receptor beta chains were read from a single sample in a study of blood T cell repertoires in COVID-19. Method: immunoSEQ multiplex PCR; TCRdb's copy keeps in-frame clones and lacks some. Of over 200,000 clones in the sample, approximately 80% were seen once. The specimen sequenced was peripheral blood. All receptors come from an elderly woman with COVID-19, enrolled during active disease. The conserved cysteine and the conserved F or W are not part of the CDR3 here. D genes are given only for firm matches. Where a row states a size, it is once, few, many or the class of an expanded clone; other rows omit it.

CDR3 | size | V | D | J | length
ASSVSLNTEAF | - | TRBV11-2 | - | TRBJ1-1 | 11
ASSADRRGSYNEQF | - | TRBV9 | TRBD2 | TRBJ2-1 | 14
ASSGGANTEAF | - | TRBV3-1/TRBV3-2 | - | TRBJ1-1 | 11
AISPLPTGGGNSPLH | - | TRBV10-3 | TRBD1 | TRBJ1-6 | 15
ASSGDRGRGSNQPQH | - | TRBV19 | TRBD1 | TRBJ1-5 | 15
ASSAQGGTEAF | - | TRBV6-4 | - | TRBJ1-1 | 11
SVDTGAHEQY | - | TRBV29-1 | - | TRBJ2-7 | 10
ASSPASMAGGYT | - | TRBV19 | - | TRBJ1-2 | 12
ASSLTENTEAF | - | TRBV6-5 | - | TRBJ1-1 | 11
ASRPGIPSYEQY | - | TRBV6-5 | - | TRBJ2-7 | 12
ASSLSPGADATDTQY | once | TRBV5-1 | - | TRBJ2-3 | 15
ASSPASGSNSGANVLT | - | TRBV7-2 | TRBD2 | TRBJ2-6 | 16
ATVLRAGGYEQY | - | TRBV19 | - | TRBJ2-7 | 12
ASSRTGGRSYYT | - | TRBV28 | TRBD1 | TRBJ1-2 | 12
ASSQDIGGVEQY | - | TRBV4-1 | - | TRBJ2-7 | 12
ASSRPVSGYT | - | TRBV7-2 | - | TRBJ1-2 | 10
ASRRQGDGYT | - | TRBV7-9 | TRBD1 | TRBJ1-2 | 10
ASSEVGLPQH | few | TRBV6-5 | - | TRBJ1-5 | 10
ASSLLAGGGEQY | - | TRBV11-2 | TRBD2 | TRBJ2-7 | 12